This T cell receptor beta chain was sequenced for a study of Ad26.COV2.S vaccination and SARS-CoV-2 variants. The treatment is: approximately 18 received Ad26.COV2.S at low or high dose, single or two shots; about 5 received placebo; per-sample allocation not given. It was on day 63 after the first vaccine or placebo injection that samples were taken. CDR3 length: 14 residues. The germline V gene encodes CDR1 MGHRA and CDR2 YSYEKL. Deletions cut 1 base from V and 3 bases from J, with 10 bases between. Libraries were prepared by immunoSEQ multiplex PCR; TCRdb keeps only in-frame clonotypes and omits some of them. The sample yields about 350,000 clones, about 85% seen once.

The rearrangement uses TRBV4-1 and TRBJ2-7, with a tentative D call TRBD1 (6 bases). This material consisted of peripheral blood, taken in a trial of Ad26.COV2.S vaccine versus placebo. The source of this sequence is a person aged 18-60 years who received the Ad26.COV2.S COVID-19 vaccine or a placebo. This CDR3 reads CASSQADRDYEQYF. The CDR3 bases are TGCGCCAGCAGCCAAGCGGACAGAGACTACGAGCAGTACTTC.